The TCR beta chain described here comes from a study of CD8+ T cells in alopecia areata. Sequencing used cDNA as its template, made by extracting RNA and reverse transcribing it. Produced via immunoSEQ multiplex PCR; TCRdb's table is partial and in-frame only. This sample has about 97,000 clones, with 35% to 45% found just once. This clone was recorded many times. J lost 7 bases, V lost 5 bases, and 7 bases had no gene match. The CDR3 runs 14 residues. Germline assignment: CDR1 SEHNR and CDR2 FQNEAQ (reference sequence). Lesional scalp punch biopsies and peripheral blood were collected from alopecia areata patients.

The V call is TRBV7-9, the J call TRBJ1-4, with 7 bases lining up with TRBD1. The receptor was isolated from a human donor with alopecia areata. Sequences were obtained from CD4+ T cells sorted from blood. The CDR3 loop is CASSPPGQPEKLFF. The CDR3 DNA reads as TGTGCCAGCAGCCCACCGGGACAGCCTGAAAAACTGTTTTTT.